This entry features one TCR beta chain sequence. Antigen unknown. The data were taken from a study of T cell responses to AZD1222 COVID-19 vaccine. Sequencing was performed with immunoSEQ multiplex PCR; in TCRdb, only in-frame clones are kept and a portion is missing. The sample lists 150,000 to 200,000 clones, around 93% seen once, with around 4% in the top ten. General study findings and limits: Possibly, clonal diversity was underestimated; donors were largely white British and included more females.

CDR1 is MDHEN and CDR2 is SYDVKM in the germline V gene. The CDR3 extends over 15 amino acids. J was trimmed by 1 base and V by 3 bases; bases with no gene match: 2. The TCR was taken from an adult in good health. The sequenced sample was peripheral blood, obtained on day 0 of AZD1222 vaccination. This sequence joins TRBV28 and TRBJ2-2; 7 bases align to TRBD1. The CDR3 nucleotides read TGTGCCAGCAGTTTCGACAGGGTGAACACCGGGGAGCTGTTTTTT. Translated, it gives CASSFDRVNTGELFF.